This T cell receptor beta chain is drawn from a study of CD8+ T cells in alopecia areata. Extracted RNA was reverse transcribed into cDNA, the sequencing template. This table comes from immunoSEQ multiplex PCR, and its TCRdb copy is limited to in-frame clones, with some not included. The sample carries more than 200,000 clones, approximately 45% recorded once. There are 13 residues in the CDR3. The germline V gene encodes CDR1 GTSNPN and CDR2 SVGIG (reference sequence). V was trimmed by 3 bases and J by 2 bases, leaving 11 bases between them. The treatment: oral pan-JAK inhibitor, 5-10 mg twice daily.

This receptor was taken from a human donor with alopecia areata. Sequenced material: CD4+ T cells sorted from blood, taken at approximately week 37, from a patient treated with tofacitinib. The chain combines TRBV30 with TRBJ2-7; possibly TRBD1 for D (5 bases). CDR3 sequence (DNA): TGTGCCTGGAGCAGACAGCGAACCTACGAGCAGTACTTC. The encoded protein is CAWSRQRTYEQYF.